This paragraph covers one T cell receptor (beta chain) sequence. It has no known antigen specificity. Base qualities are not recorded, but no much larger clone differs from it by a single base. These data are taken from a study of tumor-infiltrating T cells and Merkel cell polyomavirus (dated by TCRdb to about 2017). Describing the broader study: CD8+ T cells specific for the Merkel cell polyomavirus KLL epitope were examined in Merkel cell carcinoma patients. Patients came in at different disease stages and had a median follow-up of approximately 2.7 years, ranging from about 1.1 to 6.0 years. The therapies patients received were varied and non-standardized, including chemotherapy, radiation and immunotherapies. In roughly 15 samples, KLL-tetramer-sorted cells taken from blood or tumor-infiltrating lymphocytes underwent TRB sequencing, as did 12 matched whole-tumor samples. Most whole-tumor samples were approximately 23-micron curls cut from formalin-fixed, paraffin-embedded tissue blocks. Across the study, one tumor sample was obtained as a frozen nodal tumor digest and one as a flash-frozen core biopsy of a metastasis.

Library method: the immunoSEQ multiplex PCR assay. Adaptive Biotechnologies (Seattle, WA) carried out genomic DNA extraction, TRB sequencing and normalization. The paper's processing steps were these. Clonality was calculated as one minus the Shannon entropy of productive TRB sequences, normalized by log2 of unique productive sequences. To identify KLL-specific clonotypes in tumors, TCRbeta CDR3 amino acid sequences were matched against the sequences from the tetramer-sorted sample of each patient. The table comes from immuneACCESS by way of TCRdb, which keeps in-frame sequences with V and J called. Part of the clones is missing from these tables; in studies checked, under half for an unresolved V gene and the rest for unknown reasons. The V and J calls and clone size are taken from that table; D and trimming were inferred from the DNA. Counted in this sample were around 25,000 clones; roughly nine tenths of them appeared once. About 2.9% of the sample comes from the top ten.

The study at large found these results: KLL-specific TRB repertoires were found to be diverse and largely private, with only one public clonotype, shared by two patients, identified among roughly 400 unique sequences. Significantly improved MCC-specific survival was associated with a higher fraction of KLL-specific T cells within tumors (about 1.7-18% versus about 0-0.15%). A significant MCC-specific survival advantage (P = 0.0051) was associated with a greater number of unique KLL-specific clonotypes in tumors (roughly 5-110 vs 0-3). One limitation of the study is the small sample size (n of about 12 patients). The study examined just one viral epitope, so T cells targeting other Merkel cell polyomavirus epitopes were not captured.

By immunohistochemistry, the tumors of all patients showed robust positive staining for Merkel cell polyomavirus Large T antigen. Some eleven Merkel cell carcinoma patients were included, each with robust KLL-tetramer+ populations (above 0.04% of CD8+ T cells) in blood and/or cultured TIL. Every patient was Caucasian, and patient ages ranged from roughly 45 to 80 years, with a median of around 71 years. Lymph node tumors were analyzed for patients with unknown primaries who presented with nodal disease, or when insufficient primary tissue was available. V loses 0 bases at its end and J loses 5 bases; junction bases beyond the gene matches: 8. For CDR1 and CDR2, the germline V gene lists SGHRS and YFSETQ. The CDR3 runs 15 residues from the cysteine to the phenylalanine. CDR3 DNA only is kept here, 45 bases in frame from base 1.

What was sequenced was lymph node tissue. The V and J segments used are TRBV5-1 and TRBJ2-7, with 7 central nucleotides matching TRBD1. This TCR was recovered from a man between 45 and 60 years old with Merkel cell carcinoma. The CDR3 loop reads CASSLVGQALDEQYF. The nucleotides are TGCGCCAGCAGCTTGGTTGGACAGGCTTTGGACGAGCAGTACTTC.